This is a list of T cell receptor beta chains from one sample in a study of cytotoxic CD8 clonotypes in ibrutinib-treated CLL. Assay used: immunoSEQ multiplex PCR; TCRdb lists only in-frame clones, some missing. The sample includes some 85,000 clones, around 77% of them seen just once. Sequenced material: PBMCs, taken after 24 months of ibrutinib treatment. Source of these receptors: a human donor with chronic lymphocytic leukemia. Both conserved end residues are part of each CDR3. Each record gives: D gene, clone size, CDR3 length, V gene, J gene, CDR3 DNA, CDR3 protein. D genes are given only for firm matches. Clone size is given for some rows only: seen once, a few or many times, or a class if the clone is expanded.

D: -; size: -; length: 18; V: TRBV4-1; J: TRBJ2-7; DNA: TGCGCCAGCAGCCAGGGCGCCCCGGTCCGCGGTTCGTCCTACGAGCAGTACTTC; CDR3: CASSQGAPVRGSSYEQYF
D: TRBD2; size: -; length: 13; V: TRBV7-2; J: TRBJ2-7; DNA: TGTGCCAGCCAACATAGCGGGGGCAACGAGCAGTACTTC; CDR3: CASQHSGGNEQYF
D: -; size: -; length: 12; V: TRBV7-2; J: TRBJ2-3; DNA: TGTGCCAGCAGCTTATCGGCAGATACGCAGTATTTT; CDR3: CASSLSADTQYF
D: -; size: few; length: 13; V: TRBV7-9; J: TRBJ2-7; DNA: TGTGCCAGCAGCTTGTGGGGAAACTACGAGCAGTACTTC; CDR3: CASSLWGNYEQYF
D: TRBD1; size: many; length: 17; V: TRBV27; J: TRBJ2-7; DNA: TGTGCCAGCAGTTTTAGTTTGTCGGGCAGGGGGATCGACGAGCAGTACTTC; CDR3: CASSFSLSGRGIDEQYF
D: TRBD2; size: -; length: 17; V: TRBV4-1; J: TRBJ2-5; DNA: TGCGCCAGCAGCCAAGACCAAGCGGGAGCCATTTGGGAGACCCAGTACTTC; CDR3: CASSQDQAGAIWETQYF
D: -; size: -; length: 16; V: TRBV29-1; J: TRBJ2-1; DNA: TGCAGCGTTGATAGTGTGGGTTACAGACTAGGGAATGAGCAGTTCTTC; CDR3: CSVDSVGYRLGNEQFF
D: TRBD2; size: -; length: 17; V: TRBV5-1; J: TRBJ2-1; DNA: TGCGCCAGCAGCTTGGGGGGACTAACGAGCTCCTACAATGAGCAGTTCTTC; CDR3: CASSLGGLTSSYNEQFF
D: -; size: -; length: 15; V: TRBV7-8; J: TRBJ1-4; DNA: TGTGCCAGCAGCTTAGTAGAAGGACAAAGGGAAAAACTGTTTTTT; CDR3: CASSLVEGQREKLFF
D: -; size: -; length: 16; V: TRBV7-3; J: TRBJ1-1; DNA: TGTGCCAGCAGCCTCGGACAGCTGGGGTCGGGCACTGAAGCTTTCTTT; CDR3: CASSLGQLGSGTEAFF
D: -; size: -; length: 15; V: TRBV5-1; J: TRBJ2-2; DNA: TGCGCCAGCAGCGAGACTAGGGCGAACACCGGGGAGCTGTTTTTT; CDR3: CASSETRANTGELFF
D: -; size: -; length: 17; V: TRBV5-8; J: TRBJ1-5; DNA: TGTGCCAGCAGCTTGGGCCCTCGTGGGTATAGCAATCAGCCCCAGCATTTT; CDR3: CASSLGPRGYSNQPQHF
D: TRBD2; size: -; length: 15; V: TRBV18; J: TRBJ2-1; DNA: TGTGCCAGCTCGCGGAGGACTAGCGGGAGGAGTGAGCAGTTCTTC; CDR3: CASSRRTSGRSEQFF
D: -; size: -; length: 11; V: TRBV30; J: TRBJ2-3; DNA: TGTGCCTGGAGTCAGGGAGATACGCAGTATTTT; CDR3: CAWSQGDTQYF
D: -; size: -; length: 15; V: TRBV18; J: TRBJ2-5; DNA: TGTGCCAGCTCAACGAACAATGTGGGCCCAGAGACCCAGTACTTC; CDR3: CASSTNNVGPETQYF
D: -; size: few; length: 15; V: TRBV27; J: TRBJ2-6; DNA: TGTGCCACCGGGGTGAGGGGCTCTGGGGCCAACGTCCTGACTTTC; CDR3: CATGVRGSGANVLTF
D: -; size: few; length: 12; V: TRBV18; J: TRBJ1-1; DNA: TGTGCCAGCTCGCCTGCGAACAGCGAAGCTTTCTTT; CDR3: CASSPANSEAFF
D: -; size: -; length: 15; V: TRBV5-8; J: TRBJ2-3; DNA: TGTGCCAGCAGCGTGAGGGGGTCCCCCACAGATACGCAGTATTTT; CDR3: CASSVRGSPTDTQYF
D: -; size: -; length: 13; V: TRBV7-2; J: TRBJ2-2; DNA: TGTGCCAGCAGCCCTCGGGGCGCCGGGGAGCTGTTTTTT; CDR3: CASSPRGAGELFF
D: TRBD1; size: -; length: 11; V: TRBV20-1; J: TRBJ1-2; DNA: TGCAGTGCCCCCCGGGACAGGGGGTTTACCTTC; CDR3: CSAPRDRGFTF
D: TRBD1; size: -; length: 15; V: TRBV5-1; J: TRBJ2-1; DNA: TGTGCCAGCAGCCTGGGGGGGACAGGGGATGCTGAGCAGTTCTTC; CDR3: CASSLGGTGDAEQFF
D: TRBD1; size: -; length: 16; V: TRBV7-2; J: TRBJ2-7; DNA: TGTGCCAGCAGCGGGGACAGTCTTGTTCTCTCCTACGAGCAGTACTTC; CDR3: CASSGDSLVLSYEQYF
D: -; size: -; length: 13; V: TRBV29-1; J: TRBJ2-2; DNA: TGCAGCGTCCCCGGAGAGGTTCCCGGGGAGCTGTTTTTT; CDR3: CSVPGEVPGELFF
D: TRBD2; size: -; length: 15; V: TRBV6-6; J: TRBJ2-1; DNA: TGTGCCAGCAGTTACGCCGCGGGGGGATTTTATGAGCAGTTCTTC; CDR3: CASSYAAGGFYEQFF
D: -; size: -; length: 17; V: TRBV27; J: TRBJ2-2; DNA: TGTGCCAGCAGTTTAACAGAGATGGAGAGAGGCACCGGGGAGCTGTTTTTT; CDR3: CASSLTEMERGTGELFF
D: -; size: few; length: 12; V: TRBV10-1; J: TRBJ2-2; DNA: TGCGCCAGCAGGCAGAACACCGGGGAGCTGTTTTTT; CDR3: CASRQNTGELFF
D: TRBD2; size: -; length: 15; V: TRBV28; J: TRBJ2-5; DNA: TGTGCCAGCAGACGCAGCGGGAGGGGCTTGGGGACCCAGTACTTC; CDR3: CASRRSGRGLGTQYF
D: TRBD2; size: -; length: 16; V: TRBV6-6; J: TRBJ2-1; DNA: TGTGCCAGCAGTTCCTCTTCTAGCGGGAAACGGAATGAGCAGTTCTTC; CDR3: CASSSSSSGKRNEQFF
D: -; size: many; length: 16; V: TRBV11-1; J: TRBJ2-3; DNA: TGTGCCAGCAGCTTAGGGCAGGGCCTTCGCACAGATACGCAGTATTTT; CDR3: CASSLGQGLRTDTQYF
D: -; size: -; length: 12; V: TRBV7-6; J: TRBJ2-5; DNA: TGTGCCAGCAGCGCCTCAAAGGAGACCCAGTACTTC; CDR3: CASSASKETQYF
D: -; size: once; length: 13; V: TRBV30; J: TRBJ2-5; DNA: TGTGCCTGGGCCGCAAGGGAACGGGAGACCCAGTACTTC; CDR3: CAWAARERETQYF
D: -; size: -; length: 14; V: TRBV4-2; J: TRBJ2-7; DNA: TGTGCCAGCAGCCAAGCGCTAGGGCCACGGGAGCAGTACTTC; CDR3: CASSQALGPREQYF
D: -; size: -; length: 11; V: TRBV6-1; J: TRBJ1-1; DNA: TGTGCCAGCGTTTTGAACACTGAAGCTTTCTTT; CDR3: CASVLNTEAFF
D: -; size: few; length: 13; V: TRBV15; J: TRBJ1-5; DNA: TGTGCCACCAGCAGAGTCAGGGCTCAGCCCCAGCATTTT; CDR3: CATSRVRAQPQHF
D: -; size: -; length: 12; V: TRBV30; J: TRBJ1-2; DNA: TGTGCCTCTGTTACAGGGATTGTCGGCTACACCTTC; CDR3: CASVTGIVGYTF
D: TRBD2; size: few; length: 14; V: TRBV29-1; J: TRBJ2-7; DNA: TGCAGCGTCGTGGGACTAGCGACAACCCGCGAGCAGTACTTC; CDR3: CSVVGLATTREQYF
D: -; size: few; length: 15; V: TRBV7-3; J: TRBJ2-1; DNA: TGTGCCAGCAGCTTAAATTCGGGCCGTAACAATGAGCAGTTCTTC; CDR3: CASSLNSGRNNEQFF
D: TRBD1; size: few; length: 15; V: TRBV7-6; J: TRBJ1-2; DNA: TGTGCCAGCAGACCTCCGGGACAGGGAGACTATGGCTACACCTTC; CDR3: CASRPPGQGDYGYTF
D: -; size: -; length: 15; V: TRBV7-9; J: TRBJ1-2; DNA: TGTGCCAGCAGTGCCGTTCCCGGGACGAACTATGGCTACACCTTC; CDR3: CASSAVPGTNYGYTF
D: -; size: -; length: 14; V: TRBV29-1; J: TRBJ2-3; DNA: TGCAGCGTTGCCACCGGGACAAGCACAGATACGCAGTATTTT; CDR3: CSVATGTSTDTQYF
D: -; size: few; length: 13; V: TRBV27; J: TRBJ2-2; DNA: TGTGCCAGCAATCGTGGGGGCACCGGGGAGCTGTTTTTT; CDR3: CASNRGGTGELFF
D: -; size: -; length: 15; V: TRBV7-8; J: TRBJ1-2; DNA: TGTGCCAGCAGCCCGCGACAGGCCCTTGGCTATGGCTACACCTTC; CDR3: CASSPRQALGYGYTF
D: TRBD1; size: -; length: 15; V: TRBV5-6; J: TRBJ1-5; DNA: TGTGCCAGCAGTAGGGGGCTCTTTAGCAATCAGCCCCAGCATTTT; CDR3: CASSRGLFSNQPQHF
D: TRBD1; size: -; length: 16; V: TRBV11-2; J: TRBJ2-7; DNA: TGTGCCAGCAGCTTAGAATGGGGACAGGGGAGCGACGAGCAGTACTTC; CDR3: CASSLEWGQGSDEQYF
D: TRBD1; size: -; length: 14; V: TRBV2; J: TRBJ2-5; DNA: TGTGCCAGCAGTGATCAGGGGGCCCAAGAGACCCAGTACTTC; CDR3: CASSDQGAQETQYF
D: TRBD2; size: -; length: 15; V: TRBV6-1; J: TRBJ2-4; DNA: TGTGCCAGCCGACTAGCTGGTCTAGCCAAAAACATTCAGTACTTC; CDR3: CASRLAGLAKNIQYF
D: TRBD2; size: -; length: 15; V: TRBV2; J: TRBJ2-1; DNA: TGTGCCAGCAGACCAGCGGGGGCCGGATACAATGAGCAGTTCTTC; CDR3: CASRPAGAGYNEQFF
D: -; size: -; length: 16; V: TRBV6-1; J: TRBJ2-5; DNA: TGTGCCAGCAGTGAGGGAGCAGGGGGGGCGTCTCAGACCCAGTACTTC; CDR3: CASSEGAGGASQTQYF
D: -; size: -; length: 13; V: TRBV28; J: TRBJ1-2; DNA: TGTGCCAGCAGTCCTCCGGTAACCTATGGCTACACCTTC; CDR3: CASSPPVTYGYTF
D: TRBD1; size: -; length: 14; V: TRBV18; J: TRBJ1-6; DNA: TGTGCCAGCTCAAAAGACAGGGTTAATTCACCCCTCCACTTT; CDR3: CASSKDRVNSPLHF
D: TRBD1; size: -; length: 15; V: TRBV6-1; J: TRBJ2-1; DNA: TGTGCCAGCAGGAGGGACAGCGACTCCTACAATGAGCAGTTCTTC; CDR3: CASRRDSDSYNEQFF
D: -; size: -; length: 11; V: TRBV15; J: TRBJ2-1; DNA: TGTGCCACCAGCCAGAAACAGGGGCAGTTCTTC; CDR3: CATSQKQGQFF
D: -; size: -; length: 14; V: TRBV10-2; J: TRBJ1-5; DNA: TGCGCCAGCAGTGAAGGATCCCCAAATCAGCCCCAGCATTTT; CDR3: CASSEGSPNQPQHF
D: -; size: -; length: 14; V: TRBV19; J: TRBJ2-7; DNA: TGTGCCAGTAAGAGACAGGTTGGATCCTACGAGCAGTACTTC; CDR3: CASKRQVGSYEQYF
D: -; size: once; length: 14; V: TRBV2; J: TRBJ2-7; DNA: TGTGCCAGCAGTCCTTTGTTAGGATCCTACGAGCAGTACTTC; CDR3: CASSPLLGSYEQYF
D: TRBD1; size: -; length: 15; V: TRBV18; J: TRBJ2-7; DNA: TGTGCCAGCTCACCAACAGGACAGGGGATTGGAGAGCAGTACTTC; CDR3: CASSPTGQGIGEQYF
D: TRBD1; size: -; length: 15; V: TRBV4-1; J: TRBJ1-3; DNA: TGCGCCAGCAGCCAGTGGACAGGGTCTGGAAACACCATATATTTT; CDR3: CASSQWTGSGNTIYF